Following are 10 T cell receptor beta chains from one sample sequenced in a study of T cell responses to AZD1222 COVID-19 vaccine. The assay was immunoSEQ multiplex PCR, and TCRdb's table has in-frame clones only and misses some. The sample records 150,000 to 200,000 clones, approximately 86% being singletons. The sequencing used peripheral blood, collected 28 days after the second AZD1222 dose. All receptors come from an adult who received the AZD1222 COVID-19 vaccine.

This chain links TRBV10-2 with TRBJ1-2; D might be TRBD1 (6 bases). Germline V gene sequence: CDR1 WSHSY, CDR2 SAAADI. Deletions cut 4 bases from V and 11 bases from J, with 17 bases between. This CDR3 comprises 13 residues. Here the CDR3 DNA reads TGCGCCAGCAGTGGACAGGAGGTGATTGGGTACACCTTC. Amino acid sequence: CASSGQEVIGYTF.

The V and J genes are TRBV19 and TRBJ1-5, with D tentatively TRBD1 (6 bases). The CDR3 consists of 14 residues. V lost 3 bases and J 10 bases, leaving 16 bases between the germline ends. CDR1 is LNHDA and CDR2 is SQIVND in the germline V gene (reference sequence). In DNA form, the CDR3 reads TGTGCCAGTAGTATGAGGGGGACCTTATCTCCCCAGCATTTT. This codes for CASSMRGTLSPQHF. Based on the CDR3 plus reference TRBV19 and TRBJ1-5, the full variable domain is DGGITQSPKYLFRKEGQNVTLSCEQNLNHDAMYWYRQDPGQGLRLIYYSQIVNDFQKGDIAEGYSVSREKKESFPLTVTSAQKNPTAFYLCASSMRGTLSPQHFGDGTRLSIL.

The chain links TRBV2 to TRBJ2-1; D unclear. CDR3 length: 14 amino acids. V shed 4 bases and J shed 2 bases, with 9 bases lying between them. Germline V CDR1 and CDR2: SNHLY, FYNNEI. The CDR3 DNA reads TGTGCCAGCAGTGTTAGGGTTACCTACAATGAGCAGTTCTTC. Translation gives CASSVRVTYNEQFF. The whole variable domain, filled in from reference TRBV2 and TRBJ2-1, reads EPEVTQTPSHQVTQMGQEVILRCVPISNHLYFYWYRQILGQKVEFLVSFYNNEISEKSEIFDDQFSVERPDGSNFTLKIRSTKLEDSAMYFCASSVRVTYNEQFFGPGTRLTVL.

This clone has just a few counts. The gene calls are TRBV11-2 and TRBJ2-3; weak D call: TRBD2 (6 bases). Germline values: CDR1 SGHAT, CDR2 FQNNGV. This CDR3 has 16 amino acids. The germline V and J ends were trimmed by 3 bases and 1 base, with 14 bases remaining between them. CDR3 coding DNA: TGTGCCAGCAGCTTCTCGGGACTTCCGGGCACAGATACGCAGTATTTT. Its protein product is CASSFSGLPGTDTQYF. Supplemented by reference TRBV11-2 and TRBJ2-3, the full variable domain reads EAGVAQSPRYKIIEKRQSVAFWCNPISGHATLYWYQQILGQGPKLLIQFQNNGVVDDSQLPKDRFSAERLKGVDSTLKIQPAKLEDSAVYLCASSFSGLPGTDTQYFGPGTRLTVL.

The sample holds a few counts of this clone. The chain couples TRBV5-1 to TRBJ1-2; D possibly corresponds to TRBD1 (5 bases). Deletions cut 0 bases from V and 3 bases from J, with 12 bases between. Germline V gives CDR1 SGHRS, CDR2 YFSETQ. The CDR3 extends over 15 amino acids. The CDR3 loop is CASSLGYLGDYGYTF. In DNA form, the CDR3 reads TGCGCCAGCAGCTTGGGCTACTTAGGGGACTATGGCTACACCTTC.

The chain joins TRBV7-8 to TRBJ1-2; TRBD1 matches at 7 bases. CDR3 length: 15 amino acids. Germline trimming cut 2 bases from V and 5 bases from J; bases unmatched to any gene: 8. CDR1 is SGHVS and CDR2 is FQNEAQ in the germline V gene. The CDR3 bases are TGTGCCAGCAGCTTATCCACAGGGGCAATGTATGGCTACACCTTC. The encoded protein is CASSLSTGAMYGYTF.

The gene calls are TRBV11-2 and TRBJ1-5, with D perhaps matching TRBD1 (5 bases). The germline CDR1 and CDR2 sequences are SGHAT and FQNNGV. The CDR3 runs to 15 residues. The ends were cut back, 1 base at V and 2 bases at J, with 9 bases in the middle. The CDR3 nucleotides read TGTGCCAGCAGCTTAGTCGGGGCCGGCAATCAGCCCCAGCATTTT. Protein product: CASSLVGAGNQPQHF.

This rearrangement joins TRBV19 to TRBJ1-2, with 7 positions matching TRBD1. The V and J ends lost 6 bases and 1 base, in that order; junction bases with no gene match: 11. Germline V gives CDR1 LNHDA, CDR2 SQIVND (reference sequence). This CDR3 has 16 residues. Here the CDR3 reads CASSRISGTDNYGYTF. CDR3 nucleotide sequence: TGTGCCAGTAGCCGAATTTCCGGGACAGATAACTATGGCTACACCTTC.

The chain joins TRBV7-2 to TRBJ1-1; no firm D call. V was clipped by 5 bases and J by 6 bases, with 19 bases between them. Per the germline V gene, CDR1 is SGHTA and CDR2 is FQGNSA. The CDR3 loop spans 15 amino acids. Written as DNA, the CDR3 is TGTGCCAGCAGCCCTAGAAGACCTTCGAGGGCTGAAGCTTTCTTT. Its protein is CASSPRRPSRAEAFF. Combining the CDR3 with reference TRBV7-2 and TRBJ1-1 gives the whole variable domain GAGVSQSPSNKVTEKGKDVELRCDPISGHTALYWYRQSLGQGLEFLIYFQGNSAPDKSGLPSDRFSAERTGGSVSTLTIQRTQQEDSAVYLCASSPRRPSRAEAFFGQGTRLTVV.

The chain uses TRBV18 and TRBJ1-1; D remains ambiguous. V was cut by 2 bases and J by 10 bases, with 14 bases left in between. The CDR3 totals 13 residues. CDR1 KGHSH and CDR2 LQKENI come from the germline V gene. CDR3: CASSPAAQERAFF. CDR3 bases: TGTGCCAGCTCACCAGCCGCCCAAGAGAGAGCTTTCTTT.